One and the same sample provided the 9 T cell receptor beta chains below, sequenced in a study of naive and memory T cell subsets. No cognate antigen is known for these TCRs. An equimolar mix of two oligonucleotides served as the beta constant-region primer for TRBC1 and TRBC2. Ligated cDNA was amplified by four rounds of PCR with nested alpha and beta constant-region primers and SP2. One entry per CDR3 protein, called by TCRdb with MiXCR from the UMI-ligation and nested PCR reads. The data hold 95,000 to 110,000 distinct CDR3 sequences, with more than 12% observed a single time. General observations from the study: Naive repertoires, especially CD8, held a few larger clonotypes, possibly memory cells re-expressing CD45RA.

The sample consisted of naive CD8+ T cells from blood. The receptors derive from a human donor in good health.

In its sample, this clonotype was seen many times. V usage is TRBV20-1 and J usage is TRBJ2-5; 9 bases are shared with TRBD2. The CDR3 has 17 amino acids. Trimming cost V 6 bases and J 5 bases; bases outside gene matches: 19. CDR1 is DFQATT and CDR2 is SNEGSKA in the germline V gene (reference sequence). The CDR3, as DNA: TGCAGTGCAATGGGACTAGCAGAACCCCTACAGTCGGAGACCCAGTACTTC. Encoded protein: CSAMGLAEPLQSETQYF.

The sample holds a few counts of this clonotype. The rearrangement links TRBV6-2 or TRBV6-3 to TRBJ2-7; D gene ambiguous. Germline CDR1 reads MNHEY; CDR2 reads SVGEGT. The CDR3 length is 12 residues. Trimming removed 6 bases from V and 6 bases from J, with 12 bases in between. The CDR3 here is CASSHLLTEQYF. The DNA for the CDR3 is TGTGCCAGCAGCCACCTCCTTACCGAGCAGTACTTC.

This clonotype has only a few counts. The rearrangement links TRBV12-3 or TRBV12-4 to TRBJ2-1; D uncertain. V lost 6 bases and J 6 bases, leaving 12 bases between the germline ends. CDR3 length: 13 amino acids. CDR3 residues: CASSPVISNEQFF. CDR3 in DNA: TGTGCCAGCAGCCCTGTCATCAGCAATGAGCAGTTCTTC.

This clonotype occurred many times. The V call is TRBV29-1, the J call TRBJ1-2, with D unresolved. CDR3 length: 12 amino acids. Germline V CDR1 and CDR2: SQVTM, ANQGSEA. V was clipped by 2 bases and J by 3 bases, with 7 bases between them. The CDR3 nucleotides read TGCAGCGTTGAAACCGGAGACTATGGCTACACCTTC. Its translation: CSVETGDYGYTF.

The chain joins TRBV20-1 to TRBJ2-3; 9 bases are shared with TRBD2. After removal of 6 bases from V and 1 base from J, the junction contained 5 bases not matched to a gene. From germline, CDR1 is DFQATT and CDR2 SNEGSKA (reference sequence). This CDR3 region has 14 residues. CDR3 coding DNA: TGCAGTGCCCCGGCGGGGGGGCGCACAGATACGCAGTATTTT. This translates into CSAPAGGRTDTQYF.

CDR3 in amino acids: CATSSRTSGTDTQYF. The CDR3 nucleotides are TGTGCCACCAGTAGCCGGACTAGCGGGACAGATACGCAGTATTTT. The genes are TRBV15 and TRBJ2-3; 11 bases agree with TRBD2. The CDR3 sequence is 15 residues long. Trimming removed 6 bases from V and 3 bases from J; junction bases left unmatched: 5. Per germline, CDR1 LNHNV and CDR2 YYDKDF (reference sequence).

The chain is built from TRBV28 and TRBJ1-5, with TRBD1 matching over 8 bases. The CDR3 extends over 14 amino acids. Germline V gene data show CDR1 as MDHEN and CDR2 as SYDVKM. Trimming at V came to 5 bases and at J to 7 bases, leaving 7 bases not matched to a gene. The CDR3: CASSRGQGLQPQHF. CDR3 bases: TGTGCCAGCAGTAGAGGACAGGGTCTACAGCCCCAGCATTTT.

The chain uses TRBV7-9 and TRBJ2-3; D call uncertain. The V gene's germline CDR1 is SEHNR and CDR2 FQNEAQ (reference sequence). V was cut by 2 bases and J by 4 bases, with 13 bases left in between. The CDR3 has 15 amino acids. The DNA of the CDR3 is TGTGCCAGCAGCTTACCGGCAGGAATGGCAGATACGCAGTATTTT. Translated: CASSLPAGMADTQYF.

The genes are TRBV28 and TRBJ2-3; 15 nucleotides match TRBD2. Unmatched junction bases numbered 13, after V lost 5 bases and J lost 1 base. This CDR3 contains 20 residues. CDR1 is MDHEN, CDR2 SYDVKM, per germline. The CDR3 DNA reads TGTGCCAGCAGTGGCGGGACTAGCGGGGGGCCGGCGTGGGGCACAGATACGCAGTATTTT. This gives the protein CASSGGTSGGPAWGTDTQYF. The whole variable domain, remainder taken from reference TRBV28 and TRBJ2-3, is DVKVTQSSRYLVKRTGEKVFLECVQDMDHENMFWYRQDPGLGLRLIYFSYDVKMKEKGDIPEGYSVSREKKERFSLILESASTNQTSMYLCASSGGTSGGPAWGTDTQYFGPGTRLTVL.